The clone carrying this TCR beta chain has just a few counts. No antigen is known for it. The CDR3 contains 15 residues. Trimming took 6 bases from V and 3 from J; bases not matched to a gene: 9. CDR1 SNHLY and CDR2 FYNNEI come from the germline V gene. These data come from a study of beta chain features in type 1 diabetes. Broader study findings: All four CD4+ subsets of Type 1 diabetes patients contained TCRB CDR3s that were moderately but significantly shorter.

Since all of the isolated RNA was reverse transcribed, expressed TCRB transcripts were what got sequenced. The method was immunoSEQ multiplex PCR; TCRdb's version includes in-frame clones alone and lacks a portion of them. Here the sample spans some 120,000 clones, approximately 15% being singletons. The sequenced sample consisted of central memory CD4+ T cells from blood. The rearrangement uses TRBV2 and TRBJ2-3, with TRBD1 matching over 7 bases. This sequence was found in a man aged 18 to 30 with type 1 diabetes. The CDR3 sequence: CASSTRDSRTDTQYF. The CDR3 DNA sequence: TGTGCCAGCAGCACTAGGGACAGCAGGACAGATACGCAGTATTTT.